What follows are 22 T cell receptor beta chains derived from one specimen sequenced in a study of blood T cells in healthy people across ages. A second PCR of about 7 to 12 cycles used a sample-barcoded 5' primer and a J-beta primer mix. MiXCR, run by TCRdb on the 5' RACE reads, gives a single entry per CDR3 protein. The data contain more than 750,000 distinct CDR3 sequences, around 29% of them singletons. This same sample was also part of a study on T cells of mothers and their children.

The source material was blood. Every receptor here comes from a woman aged 40-49 years in good health.

This clonotype was counted once. J is TRBJ2-7 and V is TRBV20-1; 8 positions agree with TRBD2. The V gene end was trimmed by 3 bases and the J gene end by 3 bases; junction bases not matched to a gene: 7. CDR1 is DFQATT, CDR2 SNEGSKA, per germline (reference sequence). The CDR3 covers 14 residues. CDR3 in DNA: TGCAGTGCTAGGTCGCTTACTAGCGGCTACGAGCAGTACTTC. Protein: CSARSLTSGYEQYF.

This clonotype was detected only a few times. The chain links TRBV20-1 to TRBJ1-6, with D tentatively TRBD1 (5 bases). This CDR3 comprises 15 residues. Germline CDR1 reads DFQATT; CDR2 reads SNEGSKA (reference sequence). The V and J ends lost 2 bases and 10 bases respectively, with 18 bases between them. In nucleotides, the CDR3 is TGCAGTGCTAGATTCTCCGAACACTGGGGCTCACCCCTCCACTTT. Amino acid sequence: CSARFSEHWGSPLHF.

J is TRBJ1-6 and V is TRBV7-3; no reliable D call. The CDR3 is 8 amino acids. Looked up from germline, CDR1 is SGHTA and CDR2 is FQGTGA. V was clipped by 4 bases and J by 18 bases, with 4 bases between them. DNA of the CDR3: TGTGCCAGCAGCTACTACCACTTT. Translating it yields CASSYYHF.

The chain links TRBV20-1 to TRBJ2-2; 8 bases fit TRBD1. Looked up from germline, CDR1 is DFQATT and CDR2 is SNEGSKA (reference sequence). V was clipped by 1 base and J by 5 bases; unmatched bases: 6. This CDR3 has 15 residues. The CDR3 nucleotides read TGCAGTGCTAGAGGGACAGGGTTGGTGACCGGGGAGCTGTTTTTT. Its protein product is CSARGTGLVTGELFF.

The sample holds many counts of this clonotype. The chain uses TRBV7-2 and TRBJ1-1; D is undetermined. The CDR3 runs 14 residues. Germline CDR1 and CDR2: SGHTA and FQGNSA. V dropped 3 bases and J dropped 4 bases, with 12 bases sitting between them. The CDR3 nucleotides read TGTGCCAGCAGCTTTCAGATTCGCGGCACTGAAGCTTTCTTT. Its translation is CASSFQIRGTEAFF.

This clonotype was observed many times. This sequence joins TRBV7-6 and TRBJ2-3; D is undetermined. The germline V gene has CDR1 SGHVS and CDR2 FNYEAQ. This CDR3 comprises 14 residues. Trimming removed 1 base from V and 2 bases from J, with 7 bases in between. The DNA of the CDR3 is TGTGCCAGCAGCTTAGTAACGGACACAGATACGCAGTATTTT. Amino acids: CASSLVTDTDTQYF.

The V call is TRBV3-1, the J call TRBJ1-1, with 8 nucleotides matching TRBD1. This CDR3 region has 13 residues. The V gene's germline CDR1 is LGHDT and CDR2 YNNKEL (reference sequence). V trimming: 10 bases; J trimming: 2 bases; junction bases outside the gene matches: 6. The CDR3 here is CATRQGANTEAFF. For the CDR3, the DNA is TGTGCCACCAGGCAGGGGGCCAACACTGAAGCTTTCTTT.

This clonotype was seen at least ten times. This chain uses TRBV20-1 with TRBJ2-7; maybe TRBD1 (6 bases). This CDR3 spans 12 amino acids. Deletions cut 6 bases from V and 12 bases from J, with 21 bases between. From germline, CDR1 is DFQATT and CDR2 SNEGSKA (reference sequence). CDR3 coding DNA: TGCAGTGCACCGGGACAAGGCTACACCCGGTACTTC. Its protein is CSAPGQGYTRYF.

V and J are TRBV20-1 and TRBJ2-7; D is unresolved. Germline V CDR1 and CDR2: DFQATT, SNEGSKA (reference sequence). V was pared by 0 bases and J by 2 bases, with 8 bases between. The CDR3 loop spans 13 amino acids. This CDR3 reads CSARDLNPYEQYF. The CDR3 bases are TGCAGTGCTAGAGATCTGAACCCCTACGAGCAGTACTTC.

For this clonotype: At one end, the junction sequence differs from germline, possibly due to a read error. The chain has TRBV10-3 and TRBJ1-5; D not certain. CDR3 length: 12 amino acids. CDR1 and CDR2 from the germline V gene are ENHRY and SYGVKD. As DNA, the CDR3 is TGTGCCAGCAGTCCAAACAATCAGCCCCAGCATTTT. Its protein is CASSPNNQPQHF.

The gene calls are TRBV1 and TRBJ2-3; no check of the table's D call, TRBD1, against the DNA was made. TRBV1 is shown as a pseudogene. The CDR3 sequence is 16 residues long. CDR3 DNA: TGCACCAGCAGCCCACGAGGGGGGGGTAGCACAGATACGCAGTATTTT. This codes for CTSSPRGGGSTDTQYF.

This clonotype was observed a handful of times. The chain links TRBV12-3 or TRBV12-4 to TRBJ2-5; a weak D match, TRBD1 (6 bases). The ends were cut back, 4 bases at V and 1 base at J, with 16 bases in the middle. The CDR3 totals 16 residues. The CDR3 DNA is TGTGCCAGCAGTTCCGTAACAGGGAAGATCCAAGAGACCCAGTACTTC. Translating gives CASSSVTGKIQETQYF.

The chain combines TRBV4-2 with TRBJ2-1; TRBD2 matches 7 bases. V shed 0 bases and J 3 bases; nucleotides not matched to a gene: 8. CDR3 length: 17 residues. Germline CDR1 reads LGHNA; CDR2 reads YNFKEQ. DNA for the CDR3: TGTGCCAGCAGCCAAGATCCCCCTAGCGGCCTCTACAATGAGCAGTTCTTC. Protein sequence: CASSQDPPSGLYNEQFF.

The rearrangement joins TRBV30 to TRBJ2-3; no clear D gene. CDR1 and CDR2 from the germline V gene are GTSNPN and SVGIG (reference sequence). The CDR3 consists of 15 residues. V was pared by 0 bases and J by 1 base, with 11 bases between. CDR3 coding DNA: TGTGCCTGGAGTGTTGGGGTGATGGGCACAGATACGCAGTATTTT. This codes for CAWSVGVMGTDTQYF.

In its sample, this clonotype was seen once. V usage is TRBV20-1 and J usage is TRBJ2-5, with TRBD1 identical over 8 bases. The end of the DNA aligns better with TRBJ2-7, so the J call may be wrong. This CDR3 comprises 14 residues. Germline V gene lookup returns CDR1 DFQATT and CDR2 SNEGSKA (reference sequence). This chain's CDR3 is CSARPRTGRYEQYF. The CDR3 nucleotides read TGCAGTGCTAGACCTAGGACAGGGAGATACGAGCAGTACTTC.

The chain couples TRBV27 to TRBJ1-4, with D possibly TRBD1 on 5 matching bases. From germline, CDR1 is MNHEY and CDR2 SMNVEV (reference sequence). V was cut by 8 bases and J by 5 bases, with 12 bases left in between. This CDR3 spans 13 amino acids. The CDR3 loop reads CASQQEGNEKLFF. In DNA form, the CDR3 reads TGTGCCAGCCAACAGGAAGGGAATGAAAAACTGTTTTTT.

This chain uses TRBV7-2 with TRBJ2-3, with TRBD2 identical over 8 bases. This CDR3 spans 13 amino acids. Germline CDR1 SGHTA, CDR2 FQGNSA. The V and J ends lost 4 bases and 7 bases, in that order; junction bases with no gene match: 4. CDR3 nucleotides: TGTGCCAGCAGCTCCGGACTAGCTTATACGCAGTATTTT. Amino acids: CASSSGLAYTQYF.

Points on this clonotype: The junction and the germline gene differ at one end; a read error may be behind it. V usage is TRBV28 and J usage is TRBJ2-7, with 9 positions matching TRBD1. The length of the CDR3 is 15 residues. CDR1 and CDR2 (germline): MDHEN, SYDVKM. The CDR3 DNA follows: TGTGCCAGCAGAGAAGGGGGGACAGGGACCTACGGGCAGTACTTC. This gives the protein CASREGGTGTYGQYF.

This clonotype was counted many times. V usage is TRBV7-9 and J usage is TRBJ2-7; D ambiguous. V shed 5 bases and J shed 6 bases, with 11 bases lying between them. CDR1 is SEHNR, CDR2 FQNEAQ, per germline (reference sequence). This CDR3 has 12 amino acids. The CDR3 DNA reads as TGTGCCAGCAGCCCCCAGGTTGGCGAGCAGTACTTC. Residues: CASSPQVGEQYF.

In this sample, this clonotype turned up many times. The chain's CDR3 is CASSLDGQGNTEAFF. In DNA, the CDR3 is TGCGCCAGCAGCTTGGATGGTCAGGGTAACACTGAAGCTTTCTTT. The chain recombines TRBV5-1 with TRBJ1-1, with D possibly being TRBD1 (5 bases). The CDR3 totals 15 residues. CDR1 is SGHRS, CDR2 YFSETQ, per germline. V lost 0 bases to trimming and J lost 2 bases, with 11 bases between them.

This clonotype has a handful of counts. The gene calls are TRBV21-1 and TRBJ1-1. TRBV21-1 is noted as a pseudogene. The CDR3 has 14 residues. CDR3 amino acids: CASSKDWRNTEAFF. The CDR3 DNA sequence: TGTGCCAGCAGCAAAGACTGGAGAAACACTGAAGCTTTCTTT.

This clonotype was observed many times. The chain is built from TRBV29-1 and TRBJ2-1; 10 positions agree with TRBD1. In germline, CDR1 is SQVTM, CDR2 ANQGSEA. After removal of 7 bases from V and 4 bases from J, the junction contained 7 bases not matched to a gene. The CDR3 loop spans 14 amino acids. The CDR3 DNA sequence: TGCAGCGCACACCGGGACAGGGGATACAATGAGCAGTTCTTC. Amino acid sequence: CSAHRDRGYNEQFF.